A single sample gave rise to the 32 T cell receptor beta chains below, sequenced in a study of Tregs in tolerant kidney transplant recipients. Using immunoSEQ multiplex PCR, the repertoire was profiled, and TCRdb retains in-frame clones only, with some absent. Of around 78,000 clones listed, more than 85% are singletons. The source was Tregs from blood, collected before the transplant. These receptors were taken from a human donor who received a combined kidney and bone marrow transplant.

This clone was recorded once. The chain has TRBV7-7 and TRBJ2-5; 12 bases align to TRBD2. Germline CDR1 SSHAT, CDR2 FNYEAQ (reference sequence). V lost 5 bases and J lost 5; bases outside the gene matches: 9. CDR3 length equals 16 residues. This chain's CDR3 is CASSLIGLAGSETQYF. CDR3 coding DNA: TGTGCCAGCAGCCTCATCGGACTAGCGGGAAGTGAGACCCAGTACTTC.

CDR3 DNA sequence: TGTGCCTGGAGGCCCCACAAGAGGCACGGCAATCAGCCCCAGCATTTT. This sequence encodes CAWRPHKRHGNQPQHF. The rearrangement uses TRBV30 and TRBJ1-5; no clear D gene. Germline V gene lookup returns CDR1 GTSNPN and CDR2 SVGIG (reference sequence). The CDR3 is made up of 16 amino acids. Trimming took 3 bases from V and 2 from J, leaving 17 bases between them.

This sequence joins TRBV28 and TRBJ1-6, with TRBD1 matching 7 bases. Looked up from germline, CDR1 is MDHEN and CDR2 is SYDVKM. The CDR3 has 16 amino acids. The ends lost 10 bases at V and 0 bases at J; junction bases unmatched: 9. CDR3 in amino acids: CATGQGGTSYNSPLHF. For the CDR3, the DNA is TGTGCCACCGGGCAGGGGGGAACCTCCTATAATTCACCCCTCCACTTT.

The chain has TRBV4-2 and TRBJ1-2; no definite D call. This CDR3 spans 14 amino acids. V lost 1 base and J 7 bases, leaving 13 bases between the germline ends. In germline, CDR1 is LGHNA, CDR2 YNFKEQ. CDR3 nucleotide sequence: TGTGCCAGCAGCCAAGGGCACGGGCTCCTTGGCTACACCTTC. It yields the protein CASSQGHGLLGYTF.

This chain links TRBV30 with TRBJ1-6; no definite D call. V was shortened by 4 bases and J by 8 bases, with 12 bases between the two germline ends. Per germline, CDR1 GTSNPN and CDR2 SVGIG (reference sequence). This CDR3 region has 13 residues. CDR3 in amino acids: CAWNARQDSPLHF. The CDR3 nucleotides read TGTGCCTGGAATGCACGGCAGGATTCACCCCTCCACTTT. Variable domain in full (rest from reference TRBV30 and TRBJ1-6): SQTIHQWPATLVQPVGSPLSLECTVEGTSNPNLYWYRQAAGRGLQLLFYSVGIGQISSEVPQNLSASRPQDRQFILSSKKLLLSDSGFYLCAWNARQDSPLHFGNGTRLTVT.

The CDR3 reads CASSQGSRLAETGELFF. For the CDR3, the DNA is TGCGCCAGCAGCCAAGGTTCTAGACTAGCCGAAACCGGGGAGCTGTTTTTT. The chain employs TRBV4-1 and TRBJ2-2, with 7 bases lining up with TRBD2. Losses at the gene ends were 1 base for V and 5 bases for J; bases not matched to a gene: 10. Germline V CDR1 and CDR2: MGHRA, YSYEKL. The CDR3 has 17 residues.

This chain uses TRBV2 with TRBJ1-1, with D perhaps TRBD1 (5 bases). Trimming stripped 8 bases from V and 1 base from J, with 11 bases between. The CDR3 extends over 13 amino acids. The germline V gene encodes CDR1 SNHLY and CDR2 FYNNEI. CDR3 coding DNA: TGTGCCAGCTTTCGGGGGGGGAACACTGAAGCTTTCTTT. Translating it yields CASFRGGNTEAFF.

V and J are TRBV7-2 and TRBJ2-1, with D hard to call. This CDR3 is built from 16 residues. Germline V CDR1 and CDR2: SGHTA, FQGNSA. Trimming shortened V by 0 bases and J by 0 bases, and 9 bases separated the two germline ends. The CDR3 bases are TGTGCCAGCAGCTTAGCGCTGGGCATCTCCTACAATGAGCAGTTCTTC. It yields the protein CASSLALGISYNEQFF. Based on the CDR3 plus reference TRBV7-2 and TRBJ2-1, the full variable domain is GAGVSQSPSNKVTEKGKDVELRCDPISGHTALYWYRQSLGQGLEFLIYFQGNSAPDKSGLPSDRFSAERTGGSVSTLTIQRTQQEDSAVYLCASSLALGISYNEQFFGPGTRLTVL.

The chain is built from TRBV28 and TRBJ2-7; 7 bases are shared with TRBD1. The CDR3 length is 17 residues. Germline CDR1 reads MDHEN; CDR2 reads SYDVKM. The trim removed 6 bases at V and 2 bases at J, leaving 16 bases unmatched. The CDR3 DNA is TGTGCCAGCAGCCCCTACCCCTGGACAGGCAGCACCTACGAGCAGTACTTC. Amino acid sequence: CASSPYPWTGSTYEQYF.

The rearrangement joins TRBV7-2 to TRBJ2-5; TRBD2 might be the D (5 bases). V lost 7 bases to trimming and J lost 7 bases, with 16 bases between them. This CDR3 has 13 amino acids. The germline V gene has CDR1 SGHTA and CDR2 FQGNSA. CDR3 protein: CASMESRGGTQYF. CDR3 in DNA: TGTGCCAGCATGGAGTCCAGAGGAGGGACCCAGTACTTC.

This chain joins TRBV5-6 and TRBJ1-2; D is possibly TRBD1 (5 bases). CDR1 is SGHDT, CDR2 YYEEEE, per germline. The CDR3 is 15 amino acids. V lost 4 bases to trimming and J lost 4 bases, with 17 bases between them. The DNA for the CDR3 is TGTGCCAGCAGCACCCAGGGAGGGGAATTCTATGGCTACACCTTC. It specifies CASSTQGGEFYGYTF. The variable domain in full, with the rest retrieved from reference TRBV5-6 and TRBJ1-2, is DAGVTQSPTHLIKTRGQQVTLRCSPKSGHDTVSWYQQALGQGPQFIFQYYEEEERQRGNFPDRFSGHQFPNYSSELNVNALLLGDSALYLCASSTQGGEFYGYTFGSGTRLTVV.

The CDR3 DNA sequence: TGCGCCAGCAGTAGAGCGGGAGGCACAGATACGCAGTATTTT. It codes for CASSRAGGTDTQYF. The chain combines TRBV10-1 with TRBJ2-3; 8 nucleotides match TRBD2. From germline, CDR1 is WNHNN and CDR2 SYGVQD (reference sequence). The trim removed 5 bases at V and 1 base at J, leaving 2 bases unmatched. CDR3 length: 14 residues.

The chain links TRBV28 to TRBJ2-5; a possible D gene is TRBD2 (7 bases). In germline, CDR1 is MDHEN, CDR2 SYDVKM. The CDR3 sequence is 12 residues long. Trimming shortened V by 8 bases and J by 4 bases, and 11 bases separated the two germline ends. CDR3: CASGEGGETQYF. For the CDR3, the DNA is TGTGCCAGCGGGGAGGGGGGAGAGACCCAGTACTTC.

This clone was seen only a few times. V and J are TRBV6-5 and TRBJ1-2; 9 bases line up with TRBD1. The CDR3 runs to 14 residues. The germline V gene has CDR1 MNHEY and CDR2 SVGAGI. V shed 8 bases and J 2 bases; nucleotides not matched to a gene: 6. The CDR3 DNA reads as TGTGCCAGCTTTTTTACAGGGGGCAACTATGGCTACACCTTC. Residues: CASFFTGGNYGYTF.

CDR3 nucleotides: TGCGCCAGCAGCTTGGCGGCAGGGGACCCGTACAATGAGCAGTTCTTC. Protein: CASSLAAGDPYNEQFF. The rearrangement joins TRBV5-1 to TRBJ2-1, with TRBD1 as a possible D gene (6 bases). Trimming left V 0 bases short and J 4 bases short, with 14 bases between. This CDR3 has 16 amino acids. Germline lookup yields CDR1 SGHRS and CDR2 YFSETQ.

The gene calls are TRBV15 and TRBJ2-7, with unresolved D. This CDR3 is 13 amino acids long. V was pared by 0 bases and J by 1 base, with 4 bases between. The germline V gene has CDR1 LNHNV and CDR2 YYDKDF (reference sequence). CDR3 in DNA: TGTGCCACCAGCAGAGACCGTTCCTACGAGCAGTACTTC. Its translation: CATSRDRSYEQYF.

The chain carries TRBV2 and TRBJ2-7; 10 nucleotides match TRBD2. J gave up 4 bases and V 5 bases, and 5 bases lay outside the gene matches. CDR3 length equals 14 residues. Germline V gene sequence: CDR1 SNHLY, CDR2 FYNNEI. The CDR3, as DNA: TGTGCCAGCAGTCCACTAGCGGGGATGTACGAGCAGTACTTC. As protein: CASSPLAGMYEQYF.

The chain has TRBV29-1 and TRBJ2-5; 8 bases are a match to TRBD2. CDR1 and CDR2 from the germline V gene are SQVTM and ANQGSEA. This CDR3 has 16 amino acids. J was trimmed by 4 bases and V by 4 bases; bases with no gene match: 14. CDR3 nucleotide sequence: TGCAGCGTTGTTGGGTTAGGGAGCGGGAGTGGAGAGACCCAGTACTTC. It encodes CSVVGLGSGSGETQYF.

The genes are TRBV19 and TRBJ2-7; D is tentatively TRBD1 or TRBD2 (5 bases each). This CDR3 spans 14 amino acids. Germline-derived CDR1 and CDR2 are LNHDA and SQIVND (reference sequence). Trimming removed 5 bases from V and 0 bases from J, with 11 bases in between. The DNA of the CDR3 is TGTGCCAGTAGTGCCCGGGACGGCTCCTACGAGCAGTACTTC. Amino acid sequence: CASSARDGSYEQYF.

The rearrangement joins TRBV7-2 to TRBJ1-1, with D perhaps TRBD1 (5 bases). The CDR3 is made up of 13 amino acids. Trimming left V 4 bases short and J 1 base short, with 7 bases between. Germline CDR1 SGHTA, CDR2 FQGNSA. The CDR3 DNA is TGTGCCAGCAGCTCTGGACAGAACACTGAAGCTTTCTTT. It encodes CASSSGQNTEAFF.

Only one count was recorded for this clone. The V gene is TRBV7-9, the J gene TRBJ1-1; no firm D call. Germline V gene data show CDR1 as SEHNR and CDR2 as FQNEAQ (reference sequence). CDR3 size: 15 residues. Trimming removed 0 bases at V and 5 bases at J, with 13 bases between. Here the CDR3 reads CASSLAPLKGTEAFF. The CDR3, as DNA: TGTGCCAGCAGCTTAGCGCCCCTAAAAGGGACTGAAGCTTTCTTT. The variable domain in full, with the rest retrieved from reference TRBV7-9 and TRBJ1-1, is DTGVSQNPRHKITKRGQNVTFRCDPISEHNRLYWYRQTLGQGPEFLTYFQNEAQLEKSRLLSDRFSAERPKGSFSTLEIQRTEQGDSAMYLCASSLAPLKGTEAFFGQGTRLTVV.

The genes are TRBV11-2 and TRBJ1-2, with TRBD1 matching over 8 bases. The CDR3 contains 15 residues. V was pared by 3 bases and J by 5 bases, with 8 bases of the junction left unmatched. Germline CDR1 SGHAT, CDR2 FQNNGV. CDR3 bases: TGTGCCAGCAGCTTCAAAACCAGGGGGCGTTATGGCTACACCTTC. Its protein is CASSFKTRGRYGYTF.

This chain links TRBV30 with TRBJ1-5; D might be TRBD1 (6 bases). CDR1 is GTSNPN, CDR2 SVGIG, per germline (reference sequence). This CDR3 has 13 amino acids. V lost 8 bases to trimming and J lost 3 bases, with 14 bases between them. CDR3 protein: CAAEGGFNQPQHF. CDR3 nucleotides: TGTGCCGCCGAGGGGGGATTCAATCAGCCCCAGCATTTT.

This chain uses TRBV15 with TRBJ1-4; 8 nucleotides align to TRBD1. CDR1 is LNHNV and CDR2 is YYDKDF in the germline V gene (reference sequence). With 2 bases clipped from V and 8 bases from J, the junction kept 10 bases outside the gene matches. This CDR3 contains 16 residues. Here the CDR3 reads CATSRSSGGRREKLFF. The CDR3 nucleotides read TGTGCCACCAGCAGATCATCAGGGGGCAGGCGAGAAAAACTGTTTTTT.

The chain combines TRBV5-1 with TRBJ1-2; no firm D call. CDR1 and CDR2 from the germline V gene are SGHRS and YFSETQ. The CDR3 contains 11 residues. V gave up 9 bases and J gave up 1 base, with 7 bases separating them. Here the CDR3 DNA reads TGCGCCACGGGCATTAACTATGGCTACACCTTC. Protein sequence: CATGINYGYTF.

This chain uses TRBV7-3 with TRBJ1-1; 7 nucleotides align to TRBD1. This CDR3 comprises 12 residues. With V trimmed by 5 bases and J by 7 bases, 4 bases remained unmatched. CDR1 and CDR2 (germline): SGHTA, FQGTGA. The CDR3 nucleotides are TGTGCCAGCAGCAAAAACAGGGGTGAAGCTTTCTTT. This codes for CASSKNRGEAFF.

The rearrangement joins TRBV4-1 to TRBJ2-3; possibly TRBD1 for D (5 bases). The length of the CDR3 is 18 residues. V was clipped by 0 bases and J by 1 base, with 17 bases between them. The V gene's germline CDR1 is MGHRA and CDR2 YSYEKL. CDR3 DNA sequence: TGCGCCAGCAGCCAAGAAAGGGCCGGCAGGGCCCGCACAGATACGCAGTATTTT. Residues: CASSQERAGRARTDTQYF.

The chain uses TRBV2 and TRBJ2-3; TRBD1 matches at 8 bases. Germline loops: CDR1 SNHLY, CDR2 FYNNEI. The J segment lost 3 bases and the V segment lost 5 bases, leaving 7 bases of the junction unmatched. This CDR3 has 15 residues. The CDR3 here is CASSNRGVITDTQYF. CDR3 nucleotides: TGTGCCAGCAGTAACAGGGGGGTCATTACAGATACGCAGTATTTT.

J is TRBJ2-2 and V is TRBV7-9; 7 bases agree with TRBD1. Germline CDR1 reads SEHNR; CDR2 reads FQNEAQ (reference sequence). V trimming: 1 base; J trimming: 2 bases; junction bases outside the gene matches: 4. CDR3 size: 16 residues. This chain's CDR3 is CASSLGQGLNTGELFF. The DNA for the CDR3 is TGTGCCAGCAGCTTAGGACAGGGATTAAACACCGGGGAGCTGTTTTTT.

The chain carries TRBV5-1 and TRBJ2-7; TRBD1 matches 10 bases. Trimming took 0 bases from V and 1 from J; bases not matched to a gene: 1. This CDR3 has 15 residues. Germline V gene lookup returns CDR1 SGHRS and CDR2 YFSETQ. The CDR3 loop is CASSLGTGGSYEQYF. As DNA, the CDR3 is TGCGCCAGCAGCTTGGGGACAGGGGGATCCTACGAGCAGTACTTC. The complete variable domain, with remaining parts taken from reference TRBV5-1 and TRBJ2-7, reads KAGVTQTPRYLIKTRGQQVTLSCSPISGHRSVSWYQQTPGQGLQFLFEYFSETQRNKGNFPGRFSGRQFSNSRSEMNVSTLELGDSALYLCASSLGTGGSYEQYFGPGTRLTVT.

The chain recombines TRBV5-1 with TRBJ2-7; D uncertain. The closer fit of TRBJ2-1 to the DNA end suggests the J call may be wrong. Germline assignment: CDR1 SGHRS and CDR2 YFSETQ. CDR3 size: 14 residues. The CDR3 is CASSLTSSYNEQFF. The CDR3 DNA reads TGCGCCAGCAGCTTAACTTCCTCCTACAATGAGCAGTTCTTC.

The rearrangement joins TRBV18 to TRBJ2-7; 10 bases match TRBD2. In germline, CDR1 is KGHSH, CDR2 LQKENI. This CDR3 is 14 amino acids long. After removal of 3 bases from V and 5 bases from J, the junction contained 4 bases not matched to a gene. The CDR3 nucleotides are TGTGCCAGCTCACCCGGGACTAGCGCGCACGAGCAGTACTTC. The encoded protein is CASSPGTSAHEQYF.